A selection of T cell receptor beta chains follows, all from one sample in a study of blood T cells in healthy people across ages. A single record per CDR3 protein comes from TCRdb applying MiXCR to the 5' RACE reads. The sample carries roughly 800,000 distinct CDR3 sequences, 58% recorded once. Material for sequencing was blood. The source is a young man in good health. CDR3s include the opening cysteine and the closing phenylalanine or tryptophan. D genes are given only for firm matches. A clone size is listed for some rows: how often the clone was seen (once, few, many), or a class if it is expanded.

few TRBJ1-2 . TRBV4-3 CASSQTVDKYGYTF TGCGCCAGCAGCCAGACAGTAGACAAGTATGGCTACACCTTC
. TRBJ1-6 . TRBV12-3/TRBV12-4 CASSSVSPLHF TGTGCCAGCAGTTCCGTTTCACCCCTCCACTTT
. TRBJ2-4 . TRBV12-3/TRBV12-4 CASSLGDRNIQYF TGTGCCAGCAGTTTAGGGGATAGAAACATTCAGTACTTC
. TRBJ2-5 . TRBV7-2 CASSLGGPLETQYF TGTGCCAGCAGCTTAGGGGGGCCCCTAGAGACCCAGTACTTC
few TRBJ1-2 . TRBV7-9 CASSSGTAVNYGYTF TGTGCCAGCAGCTCCGGGACGGCCGTCAACTATGGCTACACCTTC
. TRBJ2-1 TRBD1 TRBV25-1 CASSGGTGGEQFF TGTGCCAGCAGTGGGGGGACAGGGGGTGAGCAGTTCTTC
. TRBJ2-1 TRBD2 TRBV7-2 CASSTGEGRGQFF TGTGCCAGCAGCACTGGGGAGGGGCGAGGGCAGTTCTTC
. TRBJ1-6 . TRBV18 CASSIGTNSPLHF TGTGCCAGCTCAATTGGGACGAATTCACCCCTCCACTTT
few TRBJ2-2 . TRBV4-2 CASSPGSEVGELFF TGTGCCAGCAGCCCCGGGTCGGAGGTGGGGGAGCTGTTTTTT
. TRBJ1-1 TRBD1 TRBV20-1 CSARDNGRGLGTEAFF TGCAGTGCTAGAGATAACGGCAGGGGGTTGGGCACTGAAGCTTTCTTT
few TRBJ2-6 . TRBV7-3 CASSARAGTGANVLTF TGTGCCAGCAGCGCCCGGGCGGGTACTGGGGCCAACGTCCTGACTTTC
many TRBJ1-2 . TRBV5-1 CASSLTDHRYGYTF TGCGCCAGCAGCCTGACAGACCACCGCTATGGCTACACCTTC
. TRBJ2-7 . TRBV13 CASGASSSEQYF TGTGCCAGCGGAGCTTCGAGTTCCGAGCAGTACTTC
. TRBJ2-2 . TRBV4-3 CASSQEALAGALSGELFF TGCGCCAGCAGCCAAGAAGCCCTCGCGGGGGCGTTATCCGGGGAGCTGTTTTTT
. TRBJ2-5 . TRBV6-2/TRBV6-3 CASSYGGPGTQYF TGTGCCAGCAGTTACGGGGGGCCTGGGACCCAGTACTTC
. TRBJ2-2 . TRBV20-1 CAAIANGGELFF TGCGCAGCAATTGCTAATGGCGGGGAGCTGTTTTTT
. TRBJ2-1 . TRBV4-2 CASKRTASSYNEHFF TGTGCCAGCAAAAGGACTGCCAGCTCCTACAATGAGCATTTCTTC
. TRBJ2-7 TRBD2 TRBV20-1 CSASSSSGSLYEQYF TGCAGTGCTAGCTCCTCTAGCGGGAGTTTGTACGAGCAGTACTTC
once TRBJ1-3 TRBD1 TRBV6-5 CASSRDRGRNTIYF TGTGCCAGCAGTCGGGACAGAGGTCGAAACACCATATATTTT
few TRBJ2-5 . TRBV7-8 CASSLGSFSVQETQYF TGTGCCAGCAGCTTAGGCTCTTTTTCGGTACAAGAGACCCAGTACTTC
. TRBJ2-4 . TRBV12-3/TRBV12-4 CASSLGRERYF TGTGCCAGCAGTTTAGGACGAGAGCGGTACTTC
few TRBJ2-1 TRBD2 TRBV12-3/TRBV12-4 CASSPRGLAGRNEQFF TGTGCCAGCAGTCCCCGGGGACTAGCGGGACGCAATGAGCAGTTCTTC
. TRBJ2-1 . TRBV6-5 CASSYSALGPHEQFF TGTGCCAGCAGTTACTCGGCACTAGGACCCCATGAGCAGTTCTTC
. TRBJ1-1 TRBD1 TRBV4-2 CARQGRNAEAFF TGTGCCAGACAGGGGAGGAACGCTGAAGCTTTCTTT
few TRBJ1-1 . TRBV29-1 CSVVSTGIPLTEAFF TGCAGCGTTGTATCGACAGGAATCCCCCTCACTGAAGCTTTCTTT
few TRBJ2-1 TRBD1 TRBV7-2 CASSFSGTEIYNEQFF TGTGCCAGTAGCTTTTCCGGGACAGAGATCTACAATGAGCAGTTCTTC
. TRBJ1-1 . TRBV20-1 CSATARMNTEAFF TGCAGTGCTACGGCGCGAATGAACACTGAAGCTTTCTTT
. TRBJ1-5 . TRBV12-3/TRBV12-4 CASSLQQGQPQHF TGTGCCAGCAGTTTGCAGCAAGGCCAGCCCCAGCATTTT
. TRBJ1-2 TRBD1 TRBV15 CATSRDGAGGVFYGYTF TGTGCCACCAGCAGAGATGGGGCAGGGGGCGTTTTCTATGGCTACACCTTC
. TRBJ1-1 TRBD1 TRBV7-9 CASRTGTVNTEAFF TGTGCCAGCAGGACCGGGACAGTGAACACTGAAGCTTTCTTT
few TRBJ2-5 . TRBV13 CASSLSSAGSLAVKTQYF TGTGCCAGCAGCTTATCGTCCGCCGGGTCACTAGCTGTCAAGACCCAGTACTTC
few TRBJ2-7 . TRBV5-1 CASSLGSGKQTYEQYF TGCGCCAGCAGCTTGGGCTCTGGGAAGCAGACCTACGAGCAGTACTTC
. TRBJ2-5 TRBD2 TRBV11-2 CASSSGGALETQYF TGTGCCAGCAGTAGCGGGGGGGCCCTGGAGACCCAGTACTTC
. TRBJ1-1 . TRBV7-2 CASSYAGTLNTEAFF TGTGCCAGCAGCTACGCCGGGACACTGAACACTGAAGCTTTCTTT
. TRBJ1-2 . TRBV7-2 CASSPPGWGEDGYTF TGTGCCAGCAGCCCGCCGGGATGGGGGGAGGATGGCTACACCTTC
once TRBJ2-3 . TRBV6-1 CASSARSTGSTDTQYF TGTGCCAGCAGTGCACGTTCGACAGGCTCCACAGATACGCAGTATTTT
few TRBJ2-7 . TRBV28 CASSFSLRDTSSYEQYF TGTGCCAGCAGTTTTTCTCTTCGGGACACGAGCTCCTACGAGCAGTACTTC
. TRBJ1-1 . TRBV29-1 CSASDTMNTEAFF TGCAGCGCTTCGGACACTATGAACACTGAAGCTTTCTTT
few TRBJ2-1 TRBD2 TRBV12-3/TRBV12-4 CASKGLALVHEQFF TGTGCCAGCAAAGGACTAGCTTTGGTGCATGAGCAGTTCTTC